Below, 9 T cell receptor beta chains from the same sample are listed, as sequenced in a study of shared clonotypes between healthy human individuals. Clones were read by immunoSEQ multiplex PCR, and TCRdb kept only the in-frame ones, dropping some. The sample lists roughly 1,100,000 clones, approximately 68% occurring once. The source material was memory CD4+ T cells sorted from blood. Subset meaning: CD45RA-negative fraction. The receptors derive from a young man in good health.

The chain joins TRBV14 to TRBJ1-6; D unclear. Trimming removed 4 bases at V and 4 bases at J, with 14 bases between. Germline assignment: CDR1 SGHDN and CDR2 FVKESK. The CDR3 length is 16 residues. CDR3 loop: CASSPARGVYNSPLHF. DNA for the CDR3: TGTGCCAGCAGCCCGGCTCGGGGTGTGTATAATTCACCCCTCCACTTT.

The chain has TRBV5-1 and TRBJ2-5, with a weak D call TRBD2 (6 bases). The CDR3 consists of 13 residues. The germline V and J ends were trimmed by 2 bases and 1 base, with 6 bases remaining between them. The germline V gene has CDR1 SGHRS and CDR2 YFSETQ. CDR3 protein: CASSFSGQETQYF. DNA for the CDR3: TGCGCCAGCAGCTTTAGCGGCCAAGAGACCCAGTACTTC.

V usage is TRBV5-6 and J usage is TRBJ1-2; TRBD1 might be the D (5 bases). The CDR3 loop spans 14 amino acids. V gave up 6 bases and J gave up 7 bases, with 19 bases separating them. Germline loops: CDR1 SGHDT, CDR2 YYEEEE. The CDR3 protein is CASIKPGLGLGYTF. CDR3 nucleotide sequence: TGTGCCAGCATCAAGCCGGGACTAGGGCTTGGCTACACCTTC.

In regard to this clone: The sample contains more than one DNA sequence encoding this CDR3. This chain links TRBV2 with TRBJ2-7; D gene ambiguous. V shed 4 bases and J shed 3 bases, with 4 bases lying between them. The CDR3 spans 11 residues. Germline CDR1 is SNHLY and CDR2 is FYNNEI. The CDR3 protein is CASSAGYEQYF. Here the CDR3 DNA reads TGTGCCAGCAGTGCAGGCTACGAGCAGTACTTC.

V and J are TRBV12-5 and TRBJ2-2; no reliable D call. This CDR3 contains 16 residues. Deletions cut 2 bases from V and 2 bases from J, with 12 bases between. Germline values: CDR1 LGHNT, CDR2 FRNRAP. The DNA of the CDR3 is TGTGCTAGTGGTTTGTTAGTGACTTATAACACCGGGGAGCTGTTTTTT. Translation gives CASGLLVTYNTGELFF.

V and J are TRBV10-1 and TRBJ2-7, with 8 nucleotides matching TRBD1. The length of the CDR3 is 16 residues. Losses at the gene ends were 9 bases for V and 6 bases for J; bases not matched to a gene: 19. Germline values: CDR1 WNHNN, CDR2 SYGVQD (reference sequence). CDR3 protein: CAREETSGGEAVEQYF. The DNA for the CDR3 is TGCGCCAGAGAAGAAACCTCAGGGGGCGAAGCGGTCGAGCAGTACTTC.

As for this clone: One end of the junction is discordant with germline, which a read error may explain. The CDR3 loop is CASSLARASGGASADTRYF. The CDR3 coding sequence is TGCGCCAGCAGCTTGGCCCGGGCTAGCGGGGGGGCAAGTGCAGATACGCGGTATTTT. The J gene is TRBJ2-3, the V gene TRBV5-1, with 12 bases identical to TRBD2. CDR1 and CDR2 (germline): SGHRS, YFSETQ. The CDR3 has 19 amino acids.

Note on this clone: A read error likely explains this, since a far larger clone differs by one base. V and J are TRBV7-9 and TRBJ1-1; weak D call: TRBD1 (6 bases). The V end was cut by 4 bases, the J end by 1 base, with 7 bases between. Germline-derived CDR1 and CDR2 are SEHNR and FQNEAQ (reference sequence). The CDR3 runs 13 residues. CDR3 residues: CASSSGQNTEAFF. The CDR3 nucleotides read TGTGCCAGCAGCTCGGGACAGAACACTGAAGCTTTCTTT. Full variable domain (rest looked up from reference TRBV7-9 and TRBJ1-1): DTGVSQNPRHKITKRGQNVTFRCDPISEHNRLYWYRQTLGQGPEFLTYFQNEAQLEKSRLLSDRFSAERPKGSFSTLEIQRTEQGDSAMYLCASSSGQNTEAFFGQGTRLTVV.

This chain connects TRBV19 to TRBJ1-2; 8 nucleotides agree with TRBD1. CDR1 and CDR2 (germline): LNHDA, SQIVND (reference sequence). V shed 10 bases and J 2 bases; nucleotides not matched to a gene: 3. This CDR3 contains 12 residues. The CDR3 here is CATHRGNYGYTF. The CDR3 nucleotides read TGTGCCACCCACAGGGGGAACTATGGCTACACCTTC.